The rows below give T cell receptor beta chains drawn from one sample of a study of blood T cell repertoires in COVID-19. Profiling relied on immunoSEQ multiplex PCR, and the TCRdb table lists in-frame clones only, not all of them. This table has some 150,000 clones, roughly 90% appearing once. The sample consisted of peripheral blood. Source of these receptors: a middle-aged man with active or convalescent COVID-19. Both conserved end residues are part of each CDR3.

J gene	V gene	CDR3 protein
TRBJ2-7	TRBV29-1	CSVGGFASGRAVYEQYF
TRBJ2-7	TRBV5-8	CASSKTGKGADYEQYF
TRBJ2-1	TRBV24-1	CATSDFTSGGGKEQFF
TRBJ2-6	TRBV18	CASSPAGANVLTF
TRBJ1-2	TRBV5-5	CASSPQDNYGYTF
TRBJ2-7	TRBV12-3/TRBV12-4	CASSSRDSYEQYF
TRBJ2-3	TRBV4-1	CASSRLGGSTDTQYF
TRBJ2-7	TRBV2	CASTGGVLSEQYF
TRBJ1-1	TRBV6-6	CASSGRATEAFF
TRBJ1-6	TRBV24-1	CARPGVGGRGVEYNSPLHF
TRBJ2-2	TRBV7-3	CASSLAQSGELFF
TRBJ1-3	TRBV28	CASRYTGNTIYF
TRBJ1-5	TRBV4-1	CASSQEEGNQPQHF
TRBJ1-5	TRBV7-2	CASSLQTGSNQPQHF
TRBJ2-3	TRBV20-1	CSAGPADTQYF
TRBJ2-4	TRBV19	CASSIGTGLAKNIQYF
TRBJ2-7	TRBV7-2	CASSFIVMASEQYF
TRBJ1-1	TRBV7-3	CASSLGAVDTEAFF
TRBJ2-1	TRBV24-1	CATSDSGPSSYNEQFF
TRBJ1-2	TRBV10-3	CAISESSGGGGYTF
TRBJ1-3	TRBV5-1	CASSLVQGGGNTIYF
TRBJ1-4	TRBV7-2	CASSPRDRGNEKLFF